This entry lists 15 T cell receptor beta chains sequenced from one sample in a study of regulatory T cells in long-lasting Graves disease. iRepertoire HTBI primers and Arm-PCR of CDR3 regions built TCR beta libraries. TCRdb re-called the multiplex PCR reads with MiXCR, one entry per CDR3 protein. The sample holds 400,000 to 450,000 distinct CDR3 sequences, 15% to 20% seen once. Time point defined: newly diagnosed GD, antithyroid drugs for less than 3 months. Making the TCR library involved RNA that had been extracted from PBMCs. The same sample was also used in a study of T cells in Graves' hyperthyroidism and ophthalmopathy.

This specimen consisted of peripheral blood mononuclear cells (PBMCs), obtained at new diagnosis, from a patient treated with antithyroid drugs. The receptor source for this set is a woman aged 25 to 39 with Graves disease.

This chain links TRBV19 with TRBJ2-1; D call uncertain. The germline V gene encodes CDR1 LNHDA and CDR2 SQIVND (reference sequence). Trimming cost V 5 bases and J 10 bases, with 18 bases left between them. The CDR3 is made up of 14 amino acids. CDR3 coding DNA: TGTGCCAGTAGTCCGAATTCCCGCCGATCGGAGCAGTTCTTC. Its translation: CASSPNSRRSEQFF. Together with reference TRBV19 and TRBJ2-1, the CDR3 gives the full variable domain: DGGITQSPKYLFRKEGQNVTLSCEQNLNHDAMYWYRQDPGQGLRLIYYSQIVNDFQKGDIAEGYSVSREKKESFPLTVTSAQKNPTAFYLCASSPNSRRSEQFFGPGTRLTVL.

In this sample, this clonotype turned up a few times. The rearrangement uses TRBV28 and TRBJ1-2, with D perhaps TRBD1 (5 bases). V was trimmed by 1 base and J by 8 bases, leaving 11 bases between them. CDR1 and CDR2 (germline): MDHEN, SYDVKM. The CDR3 has 13 residues. In DNA, the CDR3 is TGTGCCAGCAGTTTATTGGACAAGGGAGGCTACACCTTC. This translates into CASSLLDKGGYTF.

In this sample, this clonotype turned up a few times. The rearrangement uses TRBV9 and TRBJ2-5; D gene ambiguous. Germline-derived CDR1 and CDR2 are SGDLS and YYNGEE. V was cut by 0 bases and J by 2 bases, with 5 bases left in between. The CDR3 length is 13 residues. CDR3 DNA: TGTGCCAGCAGCGTAGCGAATCAAGAGACCCAGTACTTC. This sequence encodes CASSVANQETQYF.

Only a few counts were recorded for this clonotype. V gene TRBV19 combines with J gene TRBJ2-3; a weak D match, TRBD2 (6 bases). Trimming took off 8 bases at V and 2 bases at J, with 17 bases between the two ends. Germline V lookup: CDR1 LNHDA, CDR2 SQIVND (reference sequence). CDR3 length: 15 residues. DNA of the CDR3: TGTGCCAGTGCCCGAAGGCGGACTAACACAGATACGCAGTATTTT. This encodes CASARRRTNTDTQYF.

The chain uses TRBV7-8 and TRBJ1-1; no definite D call. Trimming pared 0 bases from V and 2 bases from J, leaving 13 bases between. Germline-derived CDR1 and CDR2 are SGHVS and FQNEAQ. The CDR3 length is 16 residues. DNA of the CDR3: TGTGCCAGCAGCTTAGCGCTCAGGCGTCCAAACACTGAAGCTTTCTTT. It is translated as CASSLALRRPNTEAFF.

This chain uses TRBV15 with TRBJ1-5; 7 positions match TRBD1. CDR1 is LNHNV and CDR2 is YYDKDF in the germline V gene (reference sequence). The CDR3 loop spans 13 amino acids. The V gene end was trimmed by 6 bases and the J gene end by 7 bases; junction bases not matched to a gene: 6. The CDR3 DNA sequence: TGTGCCACCAGTGGACAGGTCCACCAGCCCCAGCATTTT. The encoded protein is CATSGQVHQPQHF.

The J gene is TRBJ1-5, the V gene TRBV7-8; no clear D. The V gene's germline CDR1 is SGHVS and CDR2 FQNEAQ. Trimming pared 1 base from V and 6 bases from J, leaving 10 bases between. The CDR3 length is 14 residues. CDR3 sequence (DNA): TGTGCCAGCAGCTTAGGAAGGACTGGTCAGCCCCAGCATTTT. Its protein product is CASSLGRTGQPQHF.

Many counts were recorded for this clonotype. V gene TRBV5-5 combines with J gene TRBJ1-2, with 9 bases that match TRBD1. CDR3 length: 15 amino acids. The junction had 7 bases not matched to a gene; V was cut back by 4 bases and J by 3 bases. Germline V CDR1 and CDR2: SGHKS, YYEKEE (reference sequence). The CDR3: CASSAGQGGHYGYTF. DNA for the CDR3: TGTGCCAGCAGCGCGGGACAGGGTGGCCACTATGGCTACACCTTC.

This clonotype was picked up many times. V usage is TRBV28 and J usage is TRBJ2-1; a possible D gene is TRBD1 (5 bases). There are 14 residues in the CDR3. CDR1 is MDHEN, CDR2 SYDVKM, per germline. The ends were cut back, 3 bases at V and 7 bases at J, with 13 bases in the middle. In DNA form, the CDR3 reads TGTGCCAGCAGTTTTAAGGGGCGAAGGAATGAGCAGTTCTTC. Protein product: CASSFKGRRNEQFF.

This clonotype was detected a few times. V is TRBV27 and J is TRBJ2-1, with D uncertain. Trimming shortened V by 2 bases and J by 5 bases, and 16 bases separated the two germline ends. From germline, CDR1 is MNHEY and CDR2 SMNVEV (reference sequence). CDR3 length: 16 residues. The CDR3 nucleotides read TGTGCCAGCAGTTTAATCGAGGCTGTTGGAAACAATGAGCAGTTCTTC. Amino acid sequence: CASSLIEAVGNNEQFF.

This rearrangement joins TRBV10-3 to TRBJ2-7; 8 bases are shared with TRBD1. V lost 3 bases to trimming and J lost 6 bases; unmatched junction nucleotides: 1. The CDR3 consists of 12 residues. Germline-derived CDR1 and CDR2 are ENHRY and SYGVKD. The CDR3 DNA sequence: TGTGCCATCAGTGACACAGGGGGCGAGCAGTACTTC. Protein sequence: CAISDTGGEQYF.

Many counts were recorded for this clonotype. The V gene is TRBV2, the J gene TRBJ2-2, with 15 bases lining up with TRBD2. V shed 7 bases, J shed 0 bases, and the junction held 6 bases outside the gene matches. Germline V gene data show CDR1 as SNHLY and CDR2 as FYNNEI. This CDR3 is 18 amino acids long. The CDR3: CASTPGLAGGTNTGELFF. The CDR3 region has the DNA TGTGCCAGCACACCGGGACTAGCGGGAGGAACGAACACCGGGGAGCTGTTTTTT. The full variable domain, in which reference TRBV2 and TRBJ2-2 provide the parts outside the CDR3, is EPEVTQTPSHQVTQMGQEVILRCVPISNHLYFYWYRQILGQKVEFLVSFYNNEISEKSEIFDDQFSVERPDGSNFTLKIRSTKLEDSAMYFCASTPGLAGGTNTGELFFGEGSRLTVL.

This clonotype was counted at least ten times. V gene TRBV28 combines with J gene TRBJ2-3; TRBD1 agrees at 7 bases. There are 15 residues in the CDR3. Germline loops: CDR1 MDHEN, CDR2 SYDVKM. The V gene end was trimmed by 7 bases and the J gene end by 4 bases; junction bases not matched to a gene: 11. CDR3 amino acids: CASTTGQPAPDTQYF. The CDR3 DNA reads TGTGCCAGCACCACGGGACAGCCGGCACCAGATACGCAGTATTTT.

This clonotype was recorded at least ten times. The V gene is TRBV7-9, the J gene TRBJ2-1; D is perhaps TRBD2 (5 bases). Per the germline V gene, CDR1 is SEHNR and CDR2 is FQNEAQ (reference sequence). The CDR3 runs 14 residues. V lost 4 bases to trimming and J lost 10 bases, with 17 bases between them. In nucleotides, the CDR3 is TGTGCCAGCAGCTCCTCAGACTATACGAGGGAGCAGTTCTTC. Translated: CASSSSDYTREQFF.

This clonotype was recorded at least ten times. The chain carries TRBV24-1 and TRBJ1-5; no reliable D call. Germline V gives CDR1 KGHDR, CDR2 SFDVKD. The V end was cut by 5 bases, the J end by 6 bases, with 13 bases between. The CDR3 contains 14 residues. The CDR3 nucleotides are TGTGCCACCAGTGGCCGACAAGCCTCTCAGCCCCAGCATTTT. This sequence encodes CATSGRQASQPQHF.